The next 7 T cell receptor beta chains were all read from a single sample in a study of regulatory T cells in long-lasting Graves disease. Investigators prepared the TCR beta libraries by applying iRepertoire HTBI primers and Arm-PCR of CDR3 regions. TCRdb passed the multiplex PCR reads through MiXCR, listing each CDR3 protein once. The sample includes approximately 460,000 distinct CDR3 sequences, about 15% of them seen just once. Time point meaning: newly diagnosed GD, antithyroid drugs for less than 3 months. PBMCs provided the RNA from which the TCR library was made. These data are also associated with another study on T cells in Graves' hyperthyroidism and ophthalmopathy.

The source was peripheral blood mononuclear cells (PBMCs), collected at new diagnosis, from a patient treated with antithyroid drugs. Receptors originate from a woman aged 30 to 39 with Graves disease.

V and J are TRBV6-5 and TRBJ2-2; 15 bases align to TRBD2. Per germline, CDR1 MNHEY and CDR2 SVGAGI. Losses at the gene ends were 2 bases for V and 5 bases for J; bases not matched to a gene: 6. This CDR3 is 18 amino acids long. CDR3 bases: TGTGCCAGCAGTTACCTCGGGACTAGCGGGAGGTTAACCGGGGAGCTGTTTTTT. It encodes CASSYLGTSGRLTGELFF.

This clonotype was counted a single time. The rearrangement joins TRBV2 to TRBJ2-1, with D perhaps matching TRBD1 or TRBD2 (5 bases each). Germline lookup yields CDR1 SNHLY and CDR2 FYNNEI. The CDR3 loop spans 12 amino acids. Trimming shortened V by 6 bases and J by 9 bases, and 12 bases separated the two germline ends. CDR3: CASRGEGGEQFF. The CDR3 DNA follows: TGTGCCAGCAGGGGGGAAGGCGGTGAGCAGTTCTTC.

The sample holds a few counts of this clonotype. This chain links TRBV5-1 with TRBJ2-2, with D possibly matching TRBD2 (5 bases). Trimming pared 0 bases from V and 2 bases from J, leaving 8 bases between. Germline lookup yields CDR1 SGHRS and CDR2 YFSETQ. The CDR3 contains 15 residues. This chain's CDR3 is CASSLVRENTGELFF. CDR3 in DNA: TGCGCCAGCAGCTTGGTTCGGGAAAACACCGGGGAGCTGTTTTTT.

This clonotype has at least ten counts. The V and J genes are TRBV20-1 and TRBJ2-3; D is ambiguous. V was cut by 3 bases and J by 5 bases, with 12 bases left in between. Looked up from germline, CDR1 is DFQATT and CDR2 is SNEGSKA (reference sequence). This CDR3 contains 13 residues. In DNA form, the CDR3 reads TGCAGTGCTAGGTGGGGTGTCAGAGATACGCAGTATTTT. Translation: CSARWGVRDTQYF.

Comments on this clonotype: At one end, the junction sequence differs from germline, possibly due to a read error. The chain couples TRBV5-6 to TRBJ1-4; 9 bases fit TRBD1. This CDR3 region has 15 residues. From germline, CDR1 is SGHDT and CDR2 YYEEEE. CDR3 in amino acids: CASNSYRDRVDPGLF. In DNA, the CDR3 is TGTGCCAGCAACTCCTACCGGGACAGGGTGGATCCCGGGCTTTTT.

This clonotype was found a few times. V and J are TRBV20-1 and TRBJ2-1; 13 positions agree with TRBD2. Unmatched junction bases numbered 4, after V lost 6 bases and J lost 2 bases. CDR1 and CDR2 from the germline V gene are DFQATT and SNEGSKA (reference sequence). The CDR3 consists of 15 residues. DNA of the CDR3: TGCAGTGCCAAGGGACTAGCGGGAACCTACAATGAGCAGTTCTTC. It encodes CSAKGLAGTYNEQFF.

CDR3 residues: CSARDRGNEQFF. CDR3 nucleotide sequence: TGCAGTGCTAGAGACAGGGGGAATGAGCAGTTCTTC. The chain couples TRBV20-1 to TRBJ2-1, with 7 bases fitting TRBD1. J was trimmed by 7 bases and V by 0 bases; bases with no gene match: 0. CDR1 is DFQATT and CDR2 is SNEGSKA in the germline V gene (reference sequence). This CDR3 has 12 residues.